This T cell receptor beta chain was sequenced in a study of blood T cell repertoires in COVID-19. Germline V gene sequence: CDR1 SGHVS, CDR2 FNYEAQ. The CDR3 loop spans 13 amino acids. The ends lost 1 base at V and 4 bases at J; junction bases unmatched: 0. TCRdb keeps only in-frame clones here, not all; method: immunoSEQ multiplex PCR. This sample has approximately 300,000 clones, with roughly 87% found just once. The chain is built from TRBV7-6 and TRBJ1-1, with 7 bases aligning to TRBD1. The TCR originated in a man aged 18 to 30 with active or convalescent COVID-19. The sample was peripheral blood. As DNA, the CDR3 is TGTGCCAGCAGCTTAGGACAGGGCACTGAAGCTTTCTTT. It is translated as CASSLGQGTEAFF.